The T cell receptor beta chain described here comes from a study of blood T cell repertoires in COVID-19. Across the whole study: COVID-19 samples, acute and convalescent, were from the United States, Italy and Spain. PBMCs, B-cell-depleted T cells, or T cells were the source of the cDNA or gDNA that made up the material.

Per the study methods: Counts of nucleated cells, estimated from reference gene primer amplification, were obtained. Only in-frame clones appear in the TCRdb table, and some are missing; sequencing was by immunoSEQ multiplex PCR. That table furnishes V, J and clone size, whereas the DNA furnished D and trimming. The sample lists a few hundred thousand clones, about 87% occurring once. The CDR3 contains 16 residues. Germline V CDR1 and CDR2: KGHSH, LQKENI. V lost 2 bases to trimming and J lost 6 bases, with 18 bases between them. This receptor was obtained from a man in his fifties or sixties who had recovered from COVID-19. The J gene is TRBJ2-3, the V gene TRBV18; possibly TRBD2 for D (7 bases). Sequencing input: peripheral blood. The CDR3 sequence is CASSPVAGAAGDTQYF. The CDR3 nucleotides read TGTGCCAGCTCACCAGTGGCGGGGGCCGCGGGGGATACGCAGTATTTT.